This entry lists 11 T cell receptor beta chains sequenced from one sample in a study of blood T cell repertoires in COVID-19. The assay was immunoSEQ multiplex PCR, and TCRdb's table has in-frame clones only and misses some. The data show 300,000 to 400,000 clones, around nine tenths seen once. The sequencing sample was made of peripheral blood. These receptors were obtained from a woman younger than 35 who had recovered from COVID-19.

J is TRBJ2-3 and V is TRBV5-1; TRBD2 aligns across 14 bases. Germline-derived CDR1 and CDR2 are SGHRS and YFSETQ. This CDR3 has 18 residues. With 4 bases clipped from V and 4 bases from J, the junction kept 11 bases outside the gene matches. The CDR3 sequence is CASSETSGRARVADTQYF. CDR3 bases: TGCGCCAGCAGCGAGACTAGCGGGAGGGCCCGAGTAGCAGATACGCAGTATTTT.

This sequence joins TRBV6-4 and TRBJ2-1, with a weak D call TRBD2 (5 bases). Trimming took 6 bases from V and 5 from J, leaving 14 bases between them. Per germline, CDR1 MRHNA and CDR2 SNTAGT. There are 14 residues in the CDR3. The CDR3 DNA reads TGTGCCAGCAGCCAGGACTGGATTAACAATGAGCAGTTCTTC. Translating gives CASSQDWINNEQFF.

The chain recombines TRBV29-1 with TRBJ2-3; the D gene is possibly TRBD1 (5 bases). With 6 bases removed from V and 3 bases from J, the gap between germline ends came to 13 bases. This CDR3 has 13 amino acids. The germline gives CDR1 SQVTM, CDR2 ANQGSEA. In nucleotides, the CDR3 is TGCAGCGTCCTAACTGGGGCGACAGATACGCAGTATTTT. This sequence encodes CSVLTGATDTQYF.

The chain carries TRBV2 and TRBJ1-2; D might be TRBD1 (5 bases). Germline V CDR1 and CDR2: SNHLY, FYNNEI. The V end was cut by 5 bases, the J end by 7 bases, with 20 bases between. The CDR3 has 15 residues. The DNA of the CDR3 is TGTGCCAGCAGTCGTGAAAGTCTGGGACTCAGTGGCTACACCTTC. It encodes CASSRESLGLSGYTF. The full variable domain, rest sourced from reference TRBV2 and TRBJ1-2, is EPEVTQTPSHQVTQMGQEVILRCVPISNHLYFYWYRQILGQKVEFLVSFYNNEISEKSEIFDDQFSVERPDGSNFTLKIRSTKLEDSAMYFCASSRESLGLSGYTFGSGTRLTVV.

The genes are TRBV12-3 or TRBV12-4 and TRBJ1-3, with D hard to call. The V gene lost 5 bases and the J gene lost 0 bases, with 5 bases spanning the gap. The CDR3 has 13 residues. The CDR3 region has the DNA TGTGCCAGCAGTCTGTTCTCTGGAAACACCATATATTTT. Amino acids: CASSLFSGNTIYF.

The chain couples TRBV10-2 to TRBJ2-1; 7 nucleotides align to TRBD2. The CDR3 has 15 amino acids. The germline CDR1 and CDR2 sequences are WSHSY and SAAADI. The V segment lost 3 bases and the J segment 7 bases; nucleotides outside the gene matches: 9. The CDR3 protein is CASSDGGGPGNEQFF. CDR3 DNA sequence: TGCGCCAGCAGTGACGGGGGAGGGCCTGGTAATGAGCAGTTCTTC.

In the case of this clone: At the DNA level, this CDR3 is encoded by other sequences in the same sample as well. This chain connects TRBV30 to TRBJ1-4; D is undetermined. CDR1 and CDR2 from the germline V gene are GTSNPN and SVGIG (reference sequence). This CDR3 region has 12 residues. Trimming removed 0 bases at V and 8 bases at J, with 7 bases between. The chain's CDR3 is CAWSVRGEKLFF. The CDR3 nucleotides read TGTGCCTGGAGTGTACGAGGGGAAAAACTGTTTTTT.

The rearrangement links TRBV9 to TRBJ2-3; 10 bases map to TRBD2. This CDR3 is 18 amino acids long. Losses at the gene ends were 3 bases for V and 3 bases for J; bases not matched to a gene: 13. The germline V gene has CDR1 SGDLS and CDR2 YYNGEE. The DNA for the CDR3 is TGTGCCAGCAGCGGCCCCGAAATAGCGGGAGGCCGGACAGATACGCAGTATTTT. Its protein product is CASSGPEIAGGRTDTQYF.

The gene calls are TRBV5-1 and TRBJ2-7, with TRBD2 identical over 14 bases. This CDR3 comprises 15 residues. Germline assignment: CDR1 SGHRS and CDR2 YFSETQ. The ends lost 3 bases at V and 3 bases at J; junction bases unmatched: 2. The CDR3 sequence: CASSSGTSGSYEQYV. The CDR3 nucleotides are TGCGCCAGCAGCTCGGGGACTAGCGGGAGCTACGAGCAGTACGTC.

The CDR3 nucleotides read TGTGCCAGCAGTTACGGCGGGGGACTAGCGGATTACGAGCAGTACGTC. It is translated as CASSYGGGLADYEQYV. The chain links TRBV6-2 or TRBV6-3 to TRBJ2-7; 11 nucleotides agree with TRBD2. V lost 2 bases to trimming and J lost 4 bases; unmatched junction nucleotides: 7. The CDR3 runs to 16 residues. CDR1 MNHEY and CDR2 SVGEGT come from the germline V gene.

The CDR3 DNA reads TGTGCCAGCAGTGTGCGGGGACACACTGAAGCTTTCTTT. Protein product: CASSVRGHTEAFF. The chain employs TRBV27 and TRBJ1-1, with D possibly being TRBD1 (5 bases). Germline CDR1 and CDR2: MNHEY and SMNVEV (reference sequence). This CDR3 has 13 residues. V lost 5 bases to trimming and J lost 3 bases, with 10 bases between them.